Listed below are T cell receptor beta chains from one sample, sequenced in a study of identifying expanded T cells in peripheral blood. Using immunoSEQ multiplex PCR, the repertoire was profiled, and TCRdb retains in-frame clones only, with some absent. The repertoire holds some 97,000 clones, with over 75% as singletons. Sequenced: blood. All receptors come from a person aged 18-70 years in good health. CDR3s include the opening cysteine and the closing phenylalanine or tryptophan. The D gene is left open where the match is weak. Clone size is not always given. Where it is, it says once, few, many or a class for expanded clones.

abundance,j_gene,v_gene,d_gene,CDR3nt,CDR3aa
NA,TRBJ1-2,TRBV27,NA,TGTGCCAGCAGTTTCCAGGGTTCCTCTTATGGCTACACCTTC,CASSFQGSSYGYTF
NA,TRBJ1-1,TRBV10-1,NA,TGCGCCAGCAGTTCTCTACAAGAAAACACTGAAGCTTTCTTT,CASSSLQENTEAFF
NA,TRBJ2-4,TRBV21-1,NA,TGTGCCAGCAGCAAAGGTCCAGCGGGGACGGACAAAAACATTCAGTACTTC,CASSKGPAGTDKNIQYF
NA,TRBJ1-4,TRBV4-2,NA,TGTGCCAGCAGCCTGTCCCAAGGGAATAATGAAAAACTGTTTTTT,CASSLSQGNNEKLFF
NA,TRBJ2-3,TRBV2,NA,TGTGCCAGCAGTGCGCCGGACGGATCAGATACGCAGTATTTT,CASSAPDGSDTQYF
NA,TRBJ1-2,TRBV5-1,NA,TGCGCCAGCCCCGGTAACGGGGAATTCTTC,CASPGNGEFF
NA,TRBJ2-2,TRBV30,NA,TGTGCCTGGAAGGTGGGAAGCGGGGAGCTGTTTTTT,CAWKVGSGELFF
NA,TRBJ2-2,TRBV5-1,NA,TGCGCCAGCAGCATTAACTCGGTCGGTGGGACCGGGGAGCTGTTTTTT,CASSINSVGGTGELFF
NA,TRBJ2-1,TRBV7-3,TRBD2,TGTGCCAGCAGCTTCCAGAGCGGGAGTAGGGGGAATGAGCAGTTCTTC,CASSFQSGSRGNEQFF
NA,TRBJ2-6,TRBV6-1,NA,TGTGCCAGCGTCCTCTCTGGGGCCAACGTCCTGACTTTC,CASVLSGANVLTF
NA,TRBJ1-4,TRBV6-1,NA,TGTGCCAGCAGTGAATCCTTCGGGGGAAATGAAAAACTGTTTTTT,CASSESFGGNEKLFF
NA,TRBJ1-5,TRBV4-1,NA,TGCGCCAGCAGCAACACACAGGGCAGCAATCAGCCCCAGCATTTT,CASSNTQGSNQPQHF
NA,TRBJ1-6,TRBV9,NA,TGTGCCAGCAGCAGCTACCGGGACACGGAGGAACCCCTCCACTTT,CASSSYRDTEEPLHF
NA,TRBJ1-3,TRBV7-3,NA,TGTGCCAGCAGCTTAACAGGCGGGAACTCTGGAAACACCATATATTTT,CASSLTGGNSGNTIYF
NA,TRBJ2-5,TRBV7-3,TRBD2,TGTGCCAGCAGGCCGACTAGCGGGCAAGAGACCCAGTACTTC,CASRPTSGQETQYF
NA,TRBJ2-3,TRBV7-3,TRBD1,TGTGCCAGCAGCTCACTCACAGGGGCGCGAGGGCAGTATTTT,CASSSLTGARGQYF
NA,TRBJ1-1,TRBV13,NA,TGTGCCAGCAGCTTAGGGGACAGGAACACTGAAGCTTTCTTT,CASSLGDRNTEAFF
NA,TRBJ2-3,TRBV6-5,TRBD1,TGTGCCAGCCGAGGGGGCTTTGACACAGATACGCAGTATTTT,CASRGGFDTDTQYF
NA,TRBJ2-2,TRBV15,TRBD2,TGTGCCACCAGCAGAGGAGGTAGCGGGGTCACCGGGGAGCTGTTTTTT,CATSRGGSGVTGELFF
once,TRBJ2-2,TRBV5-1,TRBD1,TGCGCCAGCAGCGTACAGGGGGACACCGGGGAGCTGTTTTTT,CASSVQGDTGELFF
NA,TRBJ2-3,TRBV7-9,TRBD2,TGTGCCAGCAGCTCCCTAAGTGGGGGGGGAACAGATACGCAGTATTTT,CASSSLSGGGTDTQYF
NA,TRBJ2-1,TRBV4-1,TRBD2,TGCGCCAGCAGCCAAGATGGTAGCGGGAGCTCCTACAATGAGCAGTTCTTC,CASSQDGSGSSYNEQFF
NA,TRBJ2-1,TRBV5-4,TRBD1,TGTGCCAGCCTCCGGGACAGGGGGCGGGATGAGCAGTTCTTC,CASLRDRGRDEQFF
NA,TRBJ2-7,TRBV6-5,NA,TGTGCCAGCAGAAACAGGGCCTACGAGCAGTACTTC,CASRNRAYEQYF
NA,TRBJ2-5,TRBV28,NA,TGTGCCAGCACTCAAACTGGGGGAGGCCTTCAAAGGACCCAGTACTTC,CASTQTGGGLQRTQYF
NA,TRBJ1-3,TRBV6-1,NA,TGTGCCAGCACCCTAAGGGAGACATCTGGAAACACCATATATTTT,CASTLRETSGNTIYF
few,TRBJ1-4,TRBV6-6,NA,TGTGCCACCCACCGAGGCCTAACGGAGGAAAAACTGTTTTTT,CATHRGLTEEKLFF
NA,TRBJ1-1,TRBV7-2,TRBD1,TGTGCCAGCAGCTTAGGGAGGACGACAGGGGCTGAAGCTTTCTTT,CASSLGRTTGAEAFF